This T cell receptor (beta chain) was identified during a study of T cells in Graves' hyperthyroidism and ophthalmopathy. Study-wide results and limits: With a median lead of 6.5 months before onset, the model predicted ophthalmopathy. Ophthalmopathy and stable hyperthyroidism were separated by a 13 V-J model.

There were TCR beta CDR3 regions amplified from RNA transcripts. HTBI primers were used for first-round RT-PCR of the TCR CDR3. TCRdb re-derived calls from the multiplex PCR reads in MiXCR, one entry per CDR3 protein. The table records a few hundred thousand distinct CDR3 sequences, about 13% of them present only once. The CDR3 loop spans 19 amino acids. Germline trimming cut 3 bases from V and 6 bases from J; bases unmatched to any gene: 17. CDR1 and CDR2 (germline): LNHDA, SQIVND (reference sequence). A note on this clonotype: Antigen: not known.

V usage is TRBV19 and J usage is TRBJ2-2; 9 bases are a match to TRBD2. The origin of this receptor is a woman aged 18 to 35 with Graves' hyperthyroidism. The sequenced sample was blood. Here the CDR3 reads CASSIGTAWREGLAGELFF. In DNA, the CDR3 is TGTGCCAGTAGTATCGGGACTGCCTGGCGGGAGGGCCTAGCCGGGGAGCTGTTTTTT.